The 19 T cell receptor beta chains presented below share a single source sample, sequenced in a study of PD-1 blockade in classical Hodgkin lymphoma. The data were produced by immunoSEQ multiplex PCR, yet TCRdb's version contains in-frame clones alone and is incomplete. The data contain more than 75,000 clones, just over 90% of them singletons. Time point defined: cycle 4 day 1 (C4D1), after 6 weeks of nivolumab. Each of the patients experienced relapse following autologous stem cell transplantation, and their brentuximab vedotin exposure differed. This sample comprised peripheral blood mononuclear cells (PBMCs), obtained before the fourth cycle of nivolumab. These receptors came from a human donor with classical Hodgkin lymphoma.

The chain employs TRBV30 and TRBJ2-2, with 8 bases identical to TRBD1. CDR1 GTSNPN and CDR2 SVGIG come from the germline V gene (reference sequence). J was trimmed by 4 bases and V by 1 base; bases with no gene match: 11. The CDR3 contains 17 residues. CDR3 in amino acids: CAWSGRDRWSVTGELFF. CDR3 in DNA: TGTGCCTGGAGTGGGCGGGACAGGTGGTCGGTCACCGGGGAGCTGTTTTTT.

This chain links TRBV11-3 with TRBJ2-7; the D gene is possibly TRBD2 (5 bases). This CDR3 has 14 residues. The ends were cut back, 0 bases at V and 2 bases at J, with 8 bases in the middle. Germline CDR1 SGHNT, CDR2 YENEEA. The CDR3 nucleotides read TGTGCCAGCAGCTTAGAGGGAGATACCTACGAGCAGTACTTC. Its translation is CASSLEGDTYEQYF.

V is TRBV30 and J is TRBJ1-5; the D is unclear. Trimming took off 3 bases at V and 4 bases at J, with 7 bases between the two ends. The germline CDR1 and CDR2 sequences are GTSNPN and SVGIG (reference sequence). The CDR3 sequence is 12 residues long. CDR3 amino acids: CAWRGLNQPQHF. The CDR3 coding sequence is TGTGCCTGGAGGGGGTTGAATCAGCCCCAGCATTTT.

DNA for the CDR3: TGCGCCAGCAGGCTCCCCAGGGGGCAAGAGAACATTCAGTACTTC. Its protein is CASRLPRGQENIQYF. The chain recombines TRBV10-2 with TRBJ2-4; 8 bases map to TRBD1. V lost 6 bases, J lost 7 bases, and 11 bases stayed unmatched. Per the germline V gene, CDR1 is WSHSY and CDR2 is SAAADI. This CDR3 spans 15 amino acids.

The chain employs TRBV30 and TRBJ1-2, with TRBD1 as a possible D gene (6 bases). Trimming stripped 7 bases from V and 8 bases from J, with 11 bases between. Per germline, CDR1 GTSNPN and CDR2 SVGIG (reference sequence). This CDR3 is built from 10 residues. CDR3 nucleotides: TGTGCCTTAGGGAGGGGGGGCTACACCTTC. Residues: CALGRGGYTF.

The chain is built from TRBV19 and TRBJ2-2, with TRBD1 as a possible D gene (6 bases). Trimming cost V 7 bases and J 7 bases, with 13 bases left between them. The germline gives CDR1 LNHDA, CDR2 SQIVND (reference sequence). The CDR3 has 13 amino acids. Written as DNA, the CDR3 is TGTGCCAGTACCAGGGGCAGGATCGGGGAGCTGTTTTTT. It encodes CASTRGRIGELFF.

This sequence joins TRBV9 and TRBJ1-2; 7 bases map to TRBD1. The V gene's germline CDR1 is SGDLS and CDR2 YYNGEE. The CDR3 length is 15 residues. Trimming took 0 bases from V and 7 from J; bases not matched to a gene: 9. CDR3 residues: CASSVGTGPGGGYTF. The DNA of the CDR3 is TGTGCCAGCAGCGTAGGGACAGGCCCTGGTGGTGGCTACACCTTC.

The chain combines TRBV4-1 with TRBJ2-7; D not certain. Trimming took off 3 bases at V and 4 bases at J, with 16 bases between the two ends. This CDR3 has 15 amino acids. Germline-derived CDR1 and CDR2 are MGHRA and YSYEKL. The DNA for the CDR3 is TGCGCCAGCAGCCAGGAATCATCCTTCGGGTACGAGCAGTACTTC. Its protein is CASSQESSFGYEQYF.

This clone has just a few counts. The chain employs TRBV2 and TRBJ1-2; 8 bases fit TRBD1. The germline V gene encodes CDR1 SNHLY and CDR2 FYNNEI. The CDR3 spans 13 residues. V was pared by 6 bases and J by 7 bases, with 7 bases of the junction left unmatched. The CDR3 nucleotides read TGTGCCAGCAGAGATCAGGGGGCTGGTGGCTACACCTTC. Translated, it gives CASRDQGAGGYTF.

This rearrangement joins TRBV5-1 to TRBJ2-2; D gene unclear. The CDR3 spans 12 residues. Germline CDR1 SGHRS, CDR2 YFSETQ. Trimming pared 4 bases from V and 9 bases from J, leaving 10 bases between. The CDR3 sequence is CASSPGPRELFF. CDR3 DNA sequence: TGCGCCAGCAGCCCCGGACCCCGGGAGCTGTTTTTT.

The chain links TRBV27 to TRBJ2-1; TRBD2 is a possible D gene (6 bases). This CDR3 contains 14 residues. Trimming cost V 1 base and J 5 bases, with 9 bases left between them. In germline, CDR1 is MNHEY, CDR2 SMNVEV (reference sequence). CDR3 region: CASSLFRGDNEQFF. CDR3 DNA: TGTGCCAGCAGTTTATTTCGCGGGGACAATGAGCAGTTCTTC.

The chain joins TRBV6-4 to TRBJ2-1; TRBD2 might be the D (6 bases). The V gene's germline CDR1 is MRHNA and CDR2 SNTAGT. The CDR3 totals 15 residues. The germline V and J ends were trimmed by 5 bases and 2 bases, with 13 bases remaining between them. CDR3 sequence (DNA): TGTGCCAGCAGTAAATTAGCGGAACCCTACAATGAGCAGTTCTTC. Translating it yields CASSKLAEPYNEQFF.

The chain employs TRBV28 and TRBJ2-5, with D perhaps TRBD1 (5 bases). V was clipped by 5 bases and J by 5 bases, with 24 bases between them. The germline CDR1 and CDR2 sequences are MDHEN and SYDVKM. The length of the CDR3 is 17 residues. The DNA for the CDR3 is TGTGCCAGCAGTACCCGGACACGAACATCTCTTGGGGAGACCCAGTACTTC. Translating it yields CASSTRTRTSLGETQYF.

This chain joins TRBV4-1 and TRBJ2-3; D is unclear. V was shortened by 3 bases and J by 2 bases, with 9 bases between the two germline ends. The CDR3 length is 14 residues. CDR1 and CDR2 (germline): MGHRA, YSYEKL. The DNA of the CDR3 is TGCGCCAGCAGCCACCTAATAGTCACAGATACGCAGTATTTT. It codes for CASSHLIVTDTQYF.

This clone was seen only once. This chain connects TRBV6-1 to TRBJ2-5, with TRBD2 identical over 9 bases. With 3 bases clipped from V and 1 base from J, the junction kept 12 bases outside the gene matches. The CDR3 has 18 amino acids. Germline values: CDR1 MNHNS, CDR2 SASEGT. CDR3 sequence reads: CASSDWASGNPTQETQYF. CDR3 nucleotides: TGTGCCAGCAGTGATTGGGCTAGCGGGAACCCTACCCAAGAGACCCAGTACTTC.

This chain uses TRBV4-1 with TRBJ2-2, with 7 nucleotides matching TRBD2. Trimming cost V 4 bases and J 0 bases; bases outside gene matches: 5. The CDR3 is made up of 16 amino acids. CDR1 and CDR2 from the germline V gene are MGHRA and YSYEKL. CDR3 in DNA: TGCGCCAGCAGCCGTGAGCGGGGTTCGAACACCGGGGAGCTGTTTTTT. As protein: CASSRERGSNTGELFF.

This chain connects TRBV11-2 to TRBJ1-4, with no clear D. From germline, CDR1 is SGHAT and CDR2 FQNNGV. Trimming shortened V by 4 bases and J by 3 bases, and 12 bases separated the two germline ends. The CDR3 is made up of 15 amino acids. Written as DNA, the CDR3 is TGTGCCAGCAGCTCCCCGGTTGGGCCTAATGAAAAACTGTTTTTT. Translation gives CASSSPVGPNEKLFF.

This chain joins TRBV19 and TRBJ2-1, with 8 positions matching TRBD2. J was trimmed by 6 bases and V by 5 bases; bases with no gene match: 12. Per the germline V gene, CDR1 is LNHDA and CDR2 is SQIVND (reference sequence). This CDR3 is 16 amino acids long. CDR3 region: CASSPRLSGKGNEQFF. DNA of the CDR3: TGTGCCAGTAGTCCCCGTCTTAGCGGGAAGGGCAATGAGCAGTTCTTC.

The chain links TRBV7-9 to TRBJ1-3; D not certain. Trimming removed 7 bases at V and 0 bases at J, with 16 bases between. The CDR3 consists of 16 residues. Germline V gene lookup returns CDR1 SEHNR and CDR2 FQNEAQ (reference sequence). The DNA for the CDR3 is TGTGCCAGCATCCGGCGGCTGGACGTCTCTGGAAACACCATATATTTT. Its protein product is CASIRRLDVSGNTIYF.